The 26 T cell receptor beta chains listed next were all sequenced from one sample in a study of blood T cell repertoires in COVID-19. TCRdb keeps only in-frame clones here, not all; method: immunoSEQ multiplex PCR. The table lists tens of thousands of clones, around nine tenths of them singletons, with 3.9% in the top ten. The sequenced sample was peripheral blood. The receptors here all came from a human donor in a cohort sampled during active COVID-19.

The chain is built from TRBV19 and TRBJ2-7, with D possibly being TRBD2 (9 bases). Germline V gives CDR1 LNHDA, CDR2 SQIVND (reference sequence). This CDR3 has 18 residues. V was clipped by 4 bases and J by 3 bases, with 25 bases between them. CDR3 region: CASSRDRYVAGDGYEQYF. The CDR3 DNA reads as TGTGCCAGTAGTAGGGACAGGTATGTAGCGGGAGATGGCTACGAGCAGTACTTC.

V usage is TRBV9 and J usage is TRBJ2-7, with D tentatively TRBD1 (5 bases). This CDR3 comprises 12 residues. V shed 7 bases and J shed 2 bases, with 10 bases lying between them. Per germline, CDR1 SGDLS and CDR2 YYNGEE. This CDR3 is CASGDSTYEQYF. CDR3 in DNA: TGTGCCAGCGGTGACAGCACCTACGAGCAGTACTTC.

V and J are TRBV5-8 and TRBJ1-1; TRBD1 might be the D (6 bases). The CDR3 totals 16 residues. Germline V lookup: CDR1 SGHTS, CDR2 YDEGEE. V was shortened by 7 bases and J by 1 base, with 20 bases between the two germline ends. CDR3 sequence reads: CASAQPQGPGNTEAFF. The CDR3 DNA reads TGTGCCAGCGCCCAACCCCAGGGGCCGGGGAACACTGAAGCTTTCTTT.

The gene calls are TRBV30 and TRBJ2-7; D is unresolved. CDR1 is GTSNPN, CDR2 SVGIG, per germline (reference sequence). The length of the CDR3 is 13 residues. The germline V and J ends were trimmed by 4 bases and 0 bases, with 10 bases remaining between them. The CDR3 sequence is CAWTITDSYEQYF. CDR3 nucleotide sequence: TGTGCCTGGACGATCACAGACTCCTACGAGCAGTACTTC.

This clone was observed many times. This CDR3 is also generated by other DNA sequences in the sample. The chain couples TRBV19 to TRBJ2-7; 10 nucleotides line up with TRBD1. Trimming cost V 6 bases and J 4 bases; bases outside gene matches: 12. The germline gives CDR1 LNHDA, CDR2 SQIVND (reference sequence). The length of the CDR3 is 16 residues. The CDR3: CASRPTGTGVRYEQYF. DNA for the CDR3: TGTGCCAGTAGACCTACCGGGACAGGGGTTCGGTACGAGCAGTACTTC.

As DNA, the CDR3 is TGTGCCGCGGGGGGAAGACACGAGCAGTACTTC. Amino acid sequence: CAAGGRHEQYF. The rearrangement links TRBV19 to TRBJ2-7, with TRBD2 matching over 8 bases. The J segment lost 5 bases and the V segment lost 11 bases, leaving 5 bases of the junction unmatched. Germline V CDR1 and CDR2: LNHDA, SQIVND (reference sequence). This CDR3 has 11 amino acids. The whole variable domain, filled in from reference TRBV19 and TRBJ2-7, reads DGGITQSPKYLFRKEGQNVTLSCEQNLNHDAMYWYRQDPGQGLRLIYYSQIVNDFQKGDIAEGYSVSREKKESFPLTVTSAQKNPTAFYLCAAGGRHEQYFGPGTRLTVT.

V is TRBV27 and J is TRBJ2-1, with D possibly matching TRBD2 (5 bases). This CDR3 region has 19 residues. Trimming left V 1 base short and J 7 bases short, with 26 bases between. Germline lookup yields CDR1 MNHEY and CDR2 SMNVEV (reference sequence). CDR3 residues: CASSLFERRWVGGSNEQFF. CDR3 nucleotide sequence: TGTGCCAGCAGTTTATTCGAGAGGAGGTGGGTCGGAGGAAGTAATGAGCAGTTCTTC.

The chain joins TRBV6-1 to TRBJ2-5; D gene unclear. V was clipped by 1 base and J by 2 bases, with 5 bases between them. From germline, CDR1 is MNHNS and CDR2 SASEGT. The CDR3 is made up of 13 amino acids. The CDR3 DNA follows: TGTGCCAGCAGTGAAGGAGAGCAAGAGACCCAGTACTTC. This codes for CASSEGEQETQYF.

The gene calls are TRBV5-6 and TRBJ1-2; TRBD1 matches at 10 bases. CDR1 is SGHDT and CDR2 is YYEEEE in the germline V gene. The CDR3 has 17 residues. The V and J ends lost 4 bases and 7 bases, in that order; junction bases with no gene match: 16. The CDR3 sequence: CASSPEGGTGVLSGYTF. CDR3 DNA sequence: TGTGCCAGCAGCCCTGAGGGCGGGACAGGGGTTTTGAGTGGCTACACCTTC. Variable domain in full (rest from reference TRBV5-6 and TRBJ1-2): DAGVTQSPTHLIKTRGQQVTLRCSPKSGHDTVSWYQQALGQGPQFIFQYYEEEERQRGNFPDRFSGHQFPNYSSELNVNALLLGDSALYLCASSPEGGTGVLSGYTFGSGTRLTVV.

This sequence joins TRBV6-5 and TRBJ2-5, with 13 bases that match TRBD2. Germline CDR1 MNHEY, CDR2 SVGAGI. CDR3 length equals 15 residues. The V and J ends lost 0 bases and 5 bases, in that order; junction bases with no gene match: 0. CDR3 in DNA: TGTGCCAGCAGTTACTCGACTAGCGGGGGGGAGACCCAGTACTTC. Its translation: CASSYSTSGGETQYF.

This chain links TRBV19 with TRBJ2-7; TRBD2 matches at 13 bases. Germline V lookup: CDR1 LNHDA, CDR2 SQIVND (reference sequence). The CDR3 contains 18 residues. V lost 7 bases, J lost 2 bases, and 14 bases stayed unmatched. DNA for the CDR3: TGTGCCAGTACGACAGGCCCGGGACTAGCGGGGCACCCCTACGAGCAGTACTTC. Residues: CASTTGPGLAGHPYEQYF.

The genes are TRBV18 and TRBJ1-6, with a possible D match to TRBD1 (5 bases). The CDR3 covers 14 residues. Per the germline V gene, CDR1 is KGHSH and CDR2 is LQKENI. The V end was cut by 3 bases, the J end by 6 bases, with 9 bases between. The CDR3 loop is CASSPDRINSPLHF. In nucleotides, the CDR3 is TGTGCCAGCTCACCCGACAGAATTAATTCACCCCTCCACTTT.

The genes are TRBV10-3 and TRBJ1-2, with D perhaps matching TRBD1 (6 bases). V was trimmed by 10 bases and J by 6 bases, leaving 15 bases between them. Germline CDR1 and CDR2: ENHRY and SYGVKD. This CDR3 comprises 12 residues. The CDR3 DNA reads TGTGCCACCACAGGGTTCCAGGATGGCTACACCTTC. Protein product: CATTGFQDGYTF.

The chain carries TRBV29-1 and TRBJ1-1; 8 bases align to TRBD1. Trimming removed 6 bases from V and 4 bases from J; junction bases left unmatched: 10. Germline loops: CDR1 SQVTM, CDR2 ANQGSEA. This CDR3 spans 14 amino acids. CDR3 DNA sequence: TGCAGCGTCCTAAGACAGGGGAAAAGCACTGAAGCTTTCTTT. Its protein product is CSVLRQGKSTEAFF.

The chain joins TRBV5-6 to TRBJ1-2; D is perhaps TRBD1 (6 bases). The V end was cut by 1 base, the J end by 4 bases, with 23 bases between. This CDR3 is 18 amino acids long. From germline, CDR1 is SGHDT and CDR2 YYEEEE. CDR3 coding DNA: TGTGCCAGCAGCTTGTATACGACAGGCCTTGCCCAACTCTATGGCTACACCTTC. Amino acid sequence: CASSLYTTGLAQLYGYTF.

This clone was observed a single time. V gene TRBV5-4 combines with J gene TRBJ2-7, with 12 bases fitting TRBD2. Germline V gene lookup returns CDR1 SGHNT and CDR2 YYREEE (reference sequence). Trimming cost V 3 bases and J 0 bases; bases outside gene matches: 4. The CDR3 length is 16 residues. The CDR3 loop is CASSSWTSGTSYEQYF. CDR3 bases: TGTGCCAGCAGCTCCTGGACTAGCGGGACCTCCTACGAGCAGTACTTC. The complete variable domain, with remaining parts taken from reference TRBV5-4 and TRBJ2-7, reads ETGVTQSPTHLIKTRGQQVTLRCSSQSGHNTVSWYQQALGQGPQFIFQYYREEENGRGNFPPRFSGLQFPNYSSELNVNALELDDSALYLCASSSWTSGTSYEQYFGPGTRLTVT.

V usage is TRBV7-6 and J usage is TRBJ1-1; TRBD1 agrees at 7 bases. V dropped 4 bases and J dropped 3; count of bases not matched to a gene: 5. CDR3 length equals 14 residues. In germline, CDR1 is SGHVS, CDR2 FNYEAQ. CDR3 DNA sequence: TGTGCCAGCAGCTCGACAGGGCTGGACACTGAAGCTTTCTTT. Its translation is CASSSTGLDTEAFF.

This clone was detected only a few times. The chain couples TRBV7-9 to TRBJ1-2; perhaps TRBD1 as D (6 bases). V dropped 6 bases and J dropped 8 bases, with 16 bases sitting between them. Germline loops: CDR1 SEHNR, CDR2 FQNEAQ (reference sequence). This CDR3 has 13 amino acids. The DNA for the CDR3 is TGTGCCAGCAGACTATCCGGGACAACCGGCTACACCTTC. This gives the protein CASRLSGTTGYTF.

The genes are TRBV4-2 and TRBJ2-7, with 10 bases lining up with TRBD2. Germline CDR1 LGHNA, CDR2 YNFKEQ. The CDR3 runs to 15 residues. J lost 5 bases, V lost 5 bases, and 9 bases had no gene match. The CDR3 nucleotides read TGTGCCAGCAGCACCCGGACTAGCGGCCTCAACGAGCAGTACTTC. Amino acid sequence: CASSTRTSGLNEQYF.

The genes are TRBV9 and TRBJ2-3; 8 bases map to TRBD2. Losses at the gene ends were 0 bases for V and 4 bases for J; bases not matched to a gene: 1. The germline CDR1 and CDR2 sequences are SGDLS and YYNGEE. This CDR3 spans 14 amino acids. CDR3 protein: CASSVAGGPDTQYF. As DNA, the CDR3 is TGTGCCAGCAGCGTAGCGGGGGGGCCAGATACGCAGTATTTT. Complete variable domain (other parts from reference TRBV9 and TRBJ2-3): DSGVTQTPKHLITATGQRVTLRCSPRSGDLSVYWYQQSLDQGLQFLIQYYNGEERAKGNILERFSAQQFPDLHSELNLSSLELGDSALYFCASSVAGGPDTQYFGPGTRLTVL.

The chain's CDR3 is CASSHPPPRGGGELFF. The CDR3 DNA reads TGTGCCAGCAGCCACCCGCCACCTAGGGGAGGAGGGGAGCTGTTTTTT. This chain uses TRBV7-2 with TRBJ2-2; D possibly corresponds to TRBD2 (6 bases). Germline loops: CDR1 SGHTA, CDR2 FQGNSA. V gave up 5 bases and J gave up 8 bases, with 21 bases separating them. The CDR3 extends over 16 amino acids.

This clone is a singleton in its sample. DNA of the CDR3: TGTGCCAGCAGCATCCCAGGGGTACTAGCGGGAGGGCCAGCGGATGAGCAGTTCTTC. This translates into CASSIPGVLAGGPADEQFF. The rearrangement links TRBV7-6 to TRBJ2-1; 13 nucleotides align to TRBD2. V shed 5 bases, J shed 8 bases, and the junction held 18 bases outside the gene matches. Germline loops: CDR1 SGHVS, CDR2 FNYEAQ. This CDR3 spans 19 amino acids.

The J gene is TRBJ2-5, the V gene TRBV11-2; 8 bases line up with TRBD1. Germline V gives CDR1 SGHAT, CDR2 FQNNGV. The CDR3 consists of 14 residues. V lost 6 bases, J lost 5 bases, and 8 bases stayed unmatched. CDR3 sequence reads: CASRTGEGSETQYF. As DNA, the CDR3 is TGTGCCAGCAGGACAGGGGAAGGTTCGGAGACCCAGTACTTC. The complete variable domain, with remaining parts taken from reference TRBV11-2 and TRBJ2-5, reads EAGVAQSPRYKIIEKRQSVAFWCNPISGHATLYWYQQILGQGPKLLIQFQNNGVVDDSQLPKDRFSAERLKGVDSTLKIQPAKLEDSAVYLCASRTGEGSETQYFGPGTRLLVL.

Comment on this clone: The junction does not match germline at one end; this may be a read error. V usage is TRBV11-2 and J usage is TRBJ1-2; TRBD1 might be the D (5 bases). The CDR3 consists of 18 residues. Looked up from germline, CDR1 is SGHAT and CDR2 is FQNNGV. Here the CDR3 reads CARSDPIGGGRGRNGYTF. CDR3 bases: TGTGCCCGCAGCGATCCAATCGGGGGGGGACGGGGGAGGAATGGCTACACCTTC.

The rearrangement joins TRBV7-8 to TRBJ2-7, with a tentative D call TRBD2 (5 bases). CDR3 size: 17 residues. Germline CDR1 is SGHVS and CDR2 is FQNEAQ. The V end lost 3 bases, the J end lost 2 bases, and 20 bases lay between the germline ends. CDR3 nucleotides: TGTGCCAGCAGCTTTTCGGCGGTAGGGAGTAGGGCCTACGAGCAGTACTTC. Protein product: CASSFSAVGSRAYEQYF.

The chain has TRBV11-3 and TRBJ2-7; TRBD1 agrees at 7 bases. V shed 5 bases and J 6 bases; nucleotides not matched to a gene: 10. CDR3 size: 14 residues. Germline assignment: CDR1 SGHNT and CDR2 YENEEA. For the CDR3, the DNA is TGTGCCAGCAGCCTCCGACAGGGTTCGAGCGAGCAGTACTTC. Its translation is CASSLRQGSSEQYF.